This TCR beta chain came from a study of CD8+CD57+ T cells in acquired aplastic anemia. Genomic DNA, the template, was used for profiling of the TCR beta VDJ and CDR3. TCRdb re-derived calls from the reads in MiXCR, one entry per CDR3 protein. The top ten hold approximately 9.7% of the sample, which has some 200,000 distinct CDR3 sequences, 48% seen once. All patients picked for sequencing had shown, by flow cytometry, an expansion of CD8+CD57+ cells. Deletions cut 2 bases from V and 2 bases from J, with 13 bases between. The CDR3 length is 14 residues. The V gene's germline CDR1 is GTSNPN and CDR2 SVGIG (reference sequence).

Sequencing was done on a sample of sorted CD4+, CD8+, or CD8+CD57+ T cells (not recorded which) from PBMCs. This chain uses TRBV30 with TRBJ2-7; D is uncertain. The sequence came from a human donor with aplastic anemia. The DNA for the CDR3 is TGTGCCTGGAGTCGGTCCCTAACAACCTACGAGCAGTACTTC. It yields the protein CAWSRSLTTYEQYF.